One and the same sample provided the 27 T cell receptor beta chains below, sequenced in a study of beta chain features in type 1 diabetes. Expressed TCRB transcripts were sequenced, since all the RNA that had been isolated was reverse transcribed. This table comes from immunoSEQ multiplex PCR, and its TCRdb copy is limited to in-frame clones, with some not included. The profile covers about 290,000 clones, with 7% to 9% appearing a single time and roughly 1% taken by the ten largest. Sequencing was done on a sample of central memory CD4+ T cells from blood. The origin of the receptors is a woman aged 18-29 years in good health.

The V call is TRBV4-1, the J call TRBJ2-1; 7 nucleotides match TRBD1. Trimming took 2 bases from V and 2 from J; bases not matched to a gene: 6. CDR3 length: 16 amino acids. Germline CDR1 MGHRA, CDR2 YSYEKL. CDR3 region: CASSQTQGLAYNEQFF. The CDR3 DNA sequence: TGCGCCAGCAGCCAAACACAGGGGCTCGCCTACAATGAGCAGTTCTTC.

This rearrangement joins TRBV5-1 to TRBJ1-6; D perhaps matches TRBD1 (6 bases). CDR3 length: 14 residues. Trimming took 1 base from V and 9 from J, leaving 11 bases between them. Per the germline V gene, CDR1 is SGHRS and CDR2 is YFSETQ. DNA for the CDR3: TGCGCCAGCAGCTTGCAGGGGCAGGTTTCACCCCTCCACTTT. This translates into CASSLQGQVSPLHF.

The chain couples TRBV9 to TRBJ1-2; D is undetermined. CDR3 length equals 16 residues. V was clipped by 3 bases and J by 2 bases, with 17 bases between them. Germline CDR1 SGDLS, CDR2 YYNGEE. DNA of the CDR3: TGTGCCAGCAGCGGGCAATACGAGAGCCGCAACTATGGCTACACCTTC. Amino acids: CASSGQYESRNYGYTF.

The J gene is TRBJ1-1, the V gene TRBV5-1, with D perhaps matching TRBD1 (5 bases). The CDR3 runs 13 residues. Germline V CDR1 and CDR2: SGHRS, YFSETQ. V was shortened by 4 bases and J by 9 bases, with 16 bases between the two germline ends. Here the CDR3 reads CASSGTGVLQAFF. DNA for the CDR3: TGCGCCAGCAGCGGGACGGGGGTTCTTCAAGCTTTCTTT.

On this clone: The identical CDR3 is also encoded by other nucleotide sequences in the sample. V is TRBV6-6 and J is TRBJ1-6, with D maybe TRBD1 (6 bases). The germline V gene encodes CDR1 MNHNY and CDR2 SVGAGI (reference sequence). CDR3 length equals 15 residues. Trimming stripped 3 bases from V and 7 bases from J, with 13 bases between. The CDR3 DNA is TGTGCCAGCAGTTATGACGGACAGTCAAATTCACCCCTCCACTTT. This translates into CASSYDGQSNSPLHF.

The sample holds a few counts of this clone. V is TRBV10-3 and J is TRBJ1-1; 7 nucleotides align to TRBD1. V shed 1 base and J 1 base; nucleotides not matched to a gene: 3. Germline CDR1 and CDR2: ENHRY and SYGVKD. The CDR3 spans 15 residues. CDR3 protein: CAISEYGQANTEAFF. The CDR3 DNA is TGTGCCATCAGTGAGTACGGACAGGCGAACACTGAAGCTTTCTTT.

This chain uses TRBV5-1 with TRBJ2-5; 7 positions match TRBD2. V lost 0 bases, J lost 1 base, and 6 bases stayed unmatched. In germline, CDR1 is SGHRS, CDR2 YFSETQ. CDR3 size: 16 residues. The CDR3, as DNA: TGCGCCAGCAGCTTGGGACTAGCCCTTTCCCAAGAGACCCAGTACTTC. Protein product: CASSLGLALSQETQYF.

A few counts support this clone. The chain uses TRBV14 and TRBJ2-5, with D unclear. Germline values: CDR1 SGHDN, CDR2 FVKESK. The CDR3 consists of 15 residues. The V end lost 1 base, the J end lost 5 bases, and 14 bases lay between the germline ends. CDR3 DNA sequence: TGTGCCAGCAGCCAAGTAGGATTCGTAGGCGAGACCCAGTACTTC. This codes for CASSQVGFVGETQYF. Full variable domain (rest looked up from reference TRBV14 and TRBJ2-5): EAGVTQFPSHSVIEKGQTVTLRCDPISGHDNLYWYRRVMGKEIKFLLHFVKESKQDESGMPNNRFLAERTGGTYSTLKVQPAELEDSGVYFCASSQVGFVGETQYFGPGTRLLVL.

This clone was counted only a few times. This chain uses TRBV29-1 with TRBJ2-1; 10 nucleotides match TRBD2. Germline V gene lookup returns CDR1 SQVTM and CDR2 ANQGSEA. The ends lost 6 bases at V and 8 bases at J; junction bases unmatched: 10. There are 14 residues in the CDR3. The CDR3: CSVGPGTSVYEQFF. CDR3 DNA sequence: TGCAGCGTGGGTCCCGGGACTAGCGTTTATGAGCAGTTCTTC.

The chain links TRBV4-2 to TRBJ1-2; D is perhaps TRBD1 (5 bases). Trimming shortened V by 4 bases and J by 3 bases, and 15 bases separated the two germline ends. Per the germline V gene, CDR1 is LGHNA and CDR2 is YNFKEQ. This CDR3 has 15 residues. The DNA for the CDR3 is TGTGCCAGCAGCCCGGGGGGGTCGGGTGACTATGGCTACACCTTC. This codes for CASSPGGSGDYGYTF.

The V and J genes are TRBV29-1 and TRBJ2-1; 9 nucleotides agree with TRBD2. Germline assignment: CDR1 SQVTM and CDR2 ANQGSEA. Losses at the gene ends were 7 bases for V and 8 bases for J; bases not matched to a gene: 15. The CDR3 has 15 residues. CDR3 sequence: CSAAGKAGGGDEQFF. DNA of the CDR3: TGCAGCGCCGCGGGGAAAGCGGGAGGTGGGGATGAGCAGTTCTTC.

The gene calls are TRBV7-2 and TRBJ1-2; 8 bases are a match to TRBD1. The germline CDR1 and CDR2 sequences are SGHTA and FQGNSA. This CDR3 spans 12 amino acids. Trimming took 3 bases from V and 10 from J; bases not matched to a gene: 4. Written as DNA, the CDR3 is TGTGCCAGCAGCTTTCGGACAGGGACCTACACCTTC. It encodes CASSFRTGTYTF. Using reference TRBV7-2 and TRBJ1-2 for the parts outside the CDR3, the full variable domain is GAGVSQSPSNKVTEKGKDVELRCDPISGHTALYWYRQSLGQGLEFLIYFQGNSAPDKSGLPSDRFSAERTGGSVSTLTIQRTQQEDSAVYLCASSFRTGTYTFGSGTRLTVV.

The rearrangement joins TRBV6-5 to TRBJ1-2; TRBD1 might be the D (5 bases). CDR1 is MNHEY, CDR2 SVGAGI, per germline. This CDR3 has 15 residues. Trimming shortened V by 4 bases and J by 8 bases, and 20 bases separated the two germline ends. CDR3 bases: TGTGCCAGCAGTTCACTCTCCACTCCGGGGCGGGGCTACACCTTC. This gives the protein CASSSLSTPGRGYTF.

The gene calls are TRBV4-3 and TRBJ1-3; D remains unclear. The CDR3 runs 13 residues. The V gene lost 2 bases and the J gene lost 4 bases, with 6 bases spanning the gap. CDR1 LGHNA and CDR2 YSLEER come from the germline V gene. DNA of the CDR3: TGCGCCAGCAGCCAAACTCAGGGAAACACCATATATTTT. Translation gives CASSQTQGNTIYF.

There are a few counts of this clone. This chain uses TRBV28 with TRBJ1-1; D gene ambiguous. CDR1 is MDHEN, CDR2 SYDVKM, per germline. The CDR3 is 14 amino acids. Trimming left V 5 bases short and J 4 bases short, with 14 bases between. Written as DNA, the CDR3 is TGTGCCAGCAGTGGATTATTCCCAATCACTGAAGCTTTCTTT. Translating it yields CASSGLFPITEAFF.

This clone was detected many times. The V gene is TRBV10-3, the J gene TRBJ1-5; D gene uncertain. V gave up 9 bases and J gave up 3 bases, with 6 bases separating them. Germline V gene sequence: CDR1 ENHRY, CDR2 SYGVKD. This CDR3 has 11 residues. CDR3 bases: TGTGCCATGGAACCCAATCAGCCCCAGCATTTT. This gives the protein CAMEPNQPQHF.

A few counts support this clone. CDR3 residues: CASRNGGGQETQYF. The CDR3 DNA is TGTGCCAGCAGAAATGGGGGGGGCCAGGAGACCCAGTACTTC. J is TRBJ2-5 and V is TRBV10-3; a possible D gene is TRBD2 (7 bases). This CDR3 is 14 amino acids long. Germline V lookup: CDR1 ENHRY, CDR2 SYGVKD. Trimming left V 10 bases short and J 5 bases short, with 20 bases between.

This clone was counted a few times. The rearrangement joins TRBV5-1 to TRBJ2-7; 8 bases map to TRBD2. V trimming: 4 bases; J trimming: 3 bases; junction bases outside the gene matches: 9. This CDR3 is 15 amino acids long. Germline lookup yields CDR1 SGHRS and CDR2 YFSETQ. The CDR3 nucleotides read TGCGCCAGCAGCCCGGCACCAAGCGGGAGCTACGAGCAGTACTTC. It translates to CASSPAPSGSYEQYF.

The table lists this clone with a few counts. The genes are TRBV19 and TRBJ2-2, with D perhaps TRBD2 (6 bases). Germline CDR1 LNHDA, CDR2 SQIVND (reference sequence). The CDR3 runs to 14 residues. Trimming took off 4 bases at V and 5 bases at J, with 11 bases between the two ends. CDR3 loop: CASSTGGGTGELFF. In DNA form, the CDR3 reads TGTGCCAGTAGTACTGGGGGAGGAACCGGGGAGCTGTTTTTT.

This clone was recorded a few times. V usage is TRBV29-1 and J usage is TRBJ2-5, with 8 bases matching TRBD1. CDR1 is SQVTM and CDR2 is ANQGSEA in the germline V gene. The CDR3 has 15 residues. Germline trimming cut 7 bases from V and 4 bases from J; bases unmatched to any gene: 14. In nucleotides, the CDR3 is TGCAGCGGCGACCGGACAGGGAAAGTTGGAGAGACCCAGTACTTC. It yields the protein CSGDRTGKVGETQYF.

V gene TRBV13 combines with J gene TRBJ2-5; D may be TRBD1 (5 bases). V was pared by 5 bases and J by 4 bases, with 11 bases between. CDR1 and CDR2 (germline): PRHDT, FYEKMQ (reference sequence). The CDR3 consists of 13 residues. DNA of the CDR3: TGTGCCAGCAGCGAAGGGGCCTTAGAGACCCAGTACTTC. As protein: CASSEGALETQYF. The variable domain in full, with the rest retrieved from reference TRBV13 and TRBJ2-5, is AAGVIQSPRHLIKEKRETATLKCYPIPRHDTVYWYQQGPGQDPQFLISFYEKMQSDKGSIPDRFSAQQFSDYHSELNMSSLELGDSALYFCASSEGALETQYFGPGTRLLVL.

This clone was seen a few times. The chain joins TRBV6-5 to TRBJ2-1; TRBD1 might be the D (6 bases). The length of the CDR3 is 16 residues. In germline, CDR1 is MNHEY, CDR2 SVGAGI. V lost 4 bases to trimming and J lost 6 bases, with 19 bases between them. Here the CDR3 reads CASSSPLTIGGNEQFF. CDR3 sequence (DNA): TGTGCCAGCAGTTCCCCCTTAACAATAGGGGGCAATGAGCAGTTCTTC.

The V gene is TRBV5-1, the J gene TRBJ1-5; unclear D gene. Germline lookup yields CDR1 SGHRS and CDR2 YFSETQ. The CDR3 is 15 amino acids. V lost 2 bases to trimming and J lost 0 bases, with 9 bases between them. The CDR3 loop reads CASSLLGHSNQPQHF. The CDR3 DNA reads TGCGCCAGCAGCTTATTGGGTCATAGCAATCAGCCCCAGCATTTT.

The chain joins TRBV4-2 to TRBJ1-2, with TRBD1 identical over 8 bases. This CDR3 has 19 amino acids. V was clipped by 0 bases and J by 3 bases; unmatched bases: 15. Germline V gene lookup returns CDR1 LGHNA and CDR2 YNFKEQ. The CDR3 region has the DNA TGTGCCAGCAGCCAAGATATCCACGAAACAGGGGGAGTTGACTATGGCTACACCTTC. This sequence encodes CASSQDIHETGGVDYGYTF.

The sample holds many counts of this clone. The rearrangement links TRBV7-9 to TRBJ2-7, with 10 bases identical to TRBD1. Germline lookup yields CDR1 SEHNR and CDR2 FQNEAQ (reference sequence). The CDR3 consists of 14 residues. V lost 4 bases, J lost 4 bases, and 4 bases stayed unmatched. As DNA, the CDR3 is TGTGCCAGCAGCTCGGACAGGGGGGTTTACGAGCAGTACTTC. It specifies CASSSDRGVYEQYF.

Comment on this clone: Additional DNA sequences in this sample encode the identical CDR3. The chain is built from TRBV5-4 and TRBJ2-2; D may be TRBD1 (6 bases). This CDR3 contains 14 residues. In germline, CDR1 is SGHNT, CDR2 YYREEE (reference sequence). Trimming took 5 bases from V and 1 from J, leaving 9 bases between them. CDR3 protein: CASSPRGNTGELFF. DNA for the CDR3: TGTGCCAGCAGTCCCAGGGGGAACACCGGGGAGCTGTTTTTT.

The V gene is TRBV7-2, the J gene TRBJ1-5, with D uncertain. CDR1 and CDR2 (germline): SGHTA, FQGNSA. Trimming took 1 base from V and 0 from J, leaving 1 base between them. The CDR3 has 13 amino acids. CDR3 residues: CASSLDSNQPQHF. In DNA form, the CDR3 reads TGTGCCAGCAGCTTAGATAGCAATCAGCCCCAGCATTTT.